The 30 T cell receptor beta chains in this list originate from one sample, sequenced in a study of blood T cell repertoires in COVID-19. Assay used: immunoSEQ multiplex PCR; TCRdb lists only in-frame clones, some missing. Among 55,000 to 70,000 clones, 80% to 90% were seen once, and the ten largest hold about 7%. Sequencing was done on a sample of peripheral blood. The source of these receptors is a man aged 55 to 70 with active or convalescent COVID-19.

The V call is TRBV6-6, the J call TRBJ1-2; 7 bases are a match to TRBD1. Germline V gives CDR1 MNHNY, CDR2 SVGAGI (reference sequence). Unmatched junction bases numbered 8, after V lost 2 bases and J lost 8 bases. CDR3 length: 14 amino acids. The CDR3 loop reads CASSYGDRERGYTF. CDR3 bases: TGTGCCAGCAGTTACGGGGACAGAGAACGAGGCTACACCTTC.

The rearrangement uses TRBV12-3 or TRBV12-4 and TRBJ2-2, with D possibly TRBD2 on 5 matching bases. V lost 2 bases and J 11 bases, leaving 9 bases between the germline ends. This CDR3 has 12 residues. The CDR3 spells CASSLKGVELFF. In DNA, the CDR3 is TGTGCCAGCAGTTTAAAGGGAGTCGAGCTGTTTTTT.

The chain is built from TRBV18 and TRBJ2-3; 7 nucleotides align to TRBD1. CDR1 and CDR2 (germline): KGHSH, LQKENI. CDR3 length: 15 amino acids. V gave up 3 bases and J gave up 1 base; unmatched junction bases: 4. Here the CDR3 DNA reads TGTGCCAGCTCACCGGGACAGTTGGGCACAGATACGCAGTATTTT. It is translated as CASSPGQLGTDTQYF. Supplemented by reference TRBV18 and TRBJ2-3, the full variable domain reads NAGVMQNPRHLVRRRGQEARLRCSPMKGHSHVYWYRQLPEEGLKFMVYLQKENIIDESGMPKERFSAEFPKEGPSILRIQQVVRGDSAAYFCASSPGQLGTDTQYFGPGTRLTVL.

V is TRBV23-1 and J is TRBJ1-5; 8 bases are shared with TRBD1. TRBV23-1 is recorded as an ORF, its role being uncertain. This CDR3 spans 17 amino acids. The J segment lost 0 bases and the V segment lost 4 bases, leaving 8 bases of the junction unmatched. The CDR3 nucleotides are TGCGCCAGCAGTCGCCATTCGGACAGGGCTAGCAATCAGCCCCAGCATTTT. Translated: CASSRHSDRASNQPQHF.

This chain uses TRBV15 with TRBJ1-1; possible D gene TRBD1, 5 bases. Germline V gene data show CDR1 as LNHNV and CDR2 as YYDKDF (reference sequence). This CDR3 has 16 amino acids. V dropped 0 bases and J dropped 0 bases, with 11 bases sitting between them. CDR3 in amino acids: CATSRDSGSMNTEAFF. DNA for the CDR3: TGTGCCACCAGCAGAGATTCAGGGTCGATGAACACTGAAGCTTTCTTT.

V usage is TRBV27 and J usage is TRBJ2-7, with 7 bases that match TRBD2. This CDR3 spans 16 amino acids. V was pared by 2 bases and J by 5 bases, with 12 bases of the junction left unmatched. In germline, CDR1 is MNHEY, CDR2 SMNVEV (reference sequence). DNA of the CDR3: TGTGCCAGCAGTTTAAGGTTTGTGGGAGGGCCCCACGAGCAGTACTTC. It encodes CASSLRFVGGPHEQYF.

The rearrangement uses TRBV27 and TRBJ2-7, with TRBD1 matching 8 bases. Germline trimming cut 4 bases from V and 4 bases from J; bases unmatched to any gene: 9. The CDR3 consists of 15 residues. Germline V CDR1 and CDR2: MNHEY, SMNVEV (reference sequence). CDR3 DNA: TGTGCCAGCAGTTACTCGGGACAGGAAAGGTACGAGCAGTACTTC. It translates to CASSYSGQERYEQYF.

This clone was seen a handful of times. The J gene is TRBJ2-7, the V gene TRBV7-9, with D perhaps matching TRBD2 (5 bases). This CDR3 is 16 amino acids long. Germline lookup yields CDR1 SEHNR and CDR2 FQNEAQ (reference sequence). Trimming removed 4 bases from V and 4 bases from J, with 20 bases in between. As DNA, the CDR3 is TGTGCCAGCAGCTCCAACCTGGACTCCAGGACGTACGAGCAGTACTTC. It is translated as CASSSNLDSRTYEQYF.

The chain employs TRBV19 and TRBJ1-5, with TRBD1 matching over 11 bases. V lost 7 bases and J lost 3; bases outside the gene matches: 5. This CDR3 is built from 15 residues. Germline V lookup: CDR1 LNHDA, CDR2 SQIVND (reference sequence). In DNA, the CDR3 is TGTGCCAGTAAGGGGGACAGGGGGAACAATCAGCCCCAGCATTTT. The encoded protein is CASKGDRGNNQPQHF. Full variable domain (rest looked up from reference TRBV19 and TRBJ1-5): DGGITQSPKYLFRKEGQNVTLSCEQNLNHDAMYWYRQDPGQGLRLIYYSQIVNDFQKGDIAEGYSVSREKKESFPLTVTSAQKNPTAFYLCASKGDRGNNQPQHFGDGTRLSIL.

This chain joins TRBV5-5 and TRBJ1-1; D is unresolved. The CDR3 spans 13 residues. Germline V gene data show CDR1 as SGHKS and CDR2 as YYEKEE (reference sequence). V lost 1 base and J lost 7, with 11 bases in between. CDR3 sequence reads: CASSLYMQIEAFF. CDR3 DNA sequence: TGTGCCAGCAGCTTGTATATGCAGATTGAAGCTTTCTTT.

The chain combines TRBV28 with TRBJ1-6; 7 positions match TRBD1. The V gene end was trimmed by 5 bases and the J gene end by 0 bases; junction bases not matched to a gene: 4. The CDR3 sequence is 16 residues long. The germline CDR1 and CDR2 sequences are MDHEN and SYDVKM. The CDR3 loop reads CASSLGQASYNSPLHF. The CDR3 bases are TGTGCCAGCAGTCTCGGACAGGCCTCCTATAATTCACCCCTCCACTTT.

The chain is built from TRBV21-1 and TRBJ2-1; no DNA check was done on the table's D call, TRBD2. TRBV21-1 is deemed a pseudogene. The CDR3 sequence is 19 residues long. CDR3 nucleotide sequence: TGTGCCAGCAGCAAAGGCGGGCGAAAGGGAAGGGCCCCTTTCAATGAGCAGTTCTTC. It encodes CASSKGGRKGRAPFNEQFF.

The V call is TRBV6-2 or TRBV6-3, the J call TRBJ1-2; 7 bases agree with TRBD1. After removal of 0 bases from V and 5 bases from J, the junction contained 6 bases not matched to a gene. Germline loops: CDR1 MNHEY, CDR2 SVGEGT. CDR3 size: 15 residues. CDR3: CASSYSHRGGYGYTF. The CDR3 region has the DNA TGTGCCAGCAGTTACTCGCACAGGGGCGGGTATGGCTACACCTTC.

The rearrangement joins TRBV6-5 to TRBJ1-5, with D maybe TRBD1 (6 bases). This CDR3 spans 13 amino acids. V shed 4 bases and J shed 4 bases, with 8 bases lying between them. CDR1 MNHEY and CDR2 SVGAGI come from the germline V gene. CDR3 loop: CASSSGVNQPQHF. The CDR3 DNA sequence: TGTGCCAGCAGTTCAGGGGTTAATCAGCCCCAGCATTTT.

V gene TRBV7-9 combines with J gene TRBJ1-6; D is undetermined. Germline V lookup: CDR1 SEHNR, CDR2 FQNEAQ (reference sequence). The V end was cut by 7 bases, the J end by 10 bases, with 17 bases between. The CDR3 is made up of 14 amino acids. CDR3 sequence reads: CASTLVGEGSPLHF. DNA for the CDR3: TGTGCCAGCACCCTGGTAGGAGAAGGATCACCCCTCCACTTT. Full variable domain (rest looked up from reference TRBV7-9 and TRBJ1-6): DTGVSQNPRHKITKRGQNVTFRCDPISEHNRLYWYRQTLGQGPEFLTYFQNEAQLEKSRLLSDRFSAERPKGSFSTLEIQRTEQGDSAMYLCASTLVGEGSPLHFGNGTRLTVT.

The V gene is TRBV6-5, the J gene TRBJ2-7; 9 bases line up with TRBD1. CDR1 is MNHEY, CDR2 SVGAGI, per germline. The junction had 10 bases not matched to a gene; V was cut back by 4 bases and J by 6 bases. This CDR3 contains 15 residues. CDR3 region: CASSSTGTGRVEQYF. Here the CDR3 DNA reads TGTGCCAGCAGTTCAACCGGGACAGGGAGAGTCGAGCAGTACTTC.

The chain carries TRBV5-4 and TRBJ2-1, with D perhaps TRBD1 (6 bases). V was pared by 4 bases and J by 5 bases, with 13 bases between. CDR1 and CDR2 (germline): SGHNT, YYREEE (reference sequence). The CDR3 length is 14 residues. Here the CDR3 reads CASSLARGNNEQFF. CDR3 coding DNA: TGTGCCAGCAGCCTAGCCAGGGGAAACAATGAGCAGTTCTTC. Variable domain in full (rest from reference TRBV5-4 and TRBJ2-1): ETGVTQSPTHLIKTRGQQVTLRCSSQSGHNTVSWYQQALGQGPQFIFQYYREEENGRGNFPPRFSGLQFPNYSSELNVNALELDDSALYLCASSLARGNNEQFFGPGTRLTVL.

The chain employs TRBV24-1 and TRBJ2-3; D not resolved. CDR3 size: 15 residues. Germline lookup yields CDR1 KGHDR and CDR2 SFDVKD. V lost 2 bases and J 7 bases, leaving 15 bases between the germline ends. This chain's CDR3 is CATSDSGSPTYTQYF. The CDR3 DNA reads as TGTGCCACCAGTGATTCTGGTAGTCCGACTTATACGCAGTATTTT.

This chain connects TRBV29-1 to TRBJ2-7, with 9 bases lining up with TRBD1. This CDR3 is built from 13 residues. V lost 4 bases and J lost 3; bases outside the gene matches: 4. Germline CDR1 and CDR2: SQVTM and ANQGSEA. The CDR3 bases are TGCAGCGTTGTCGGGACAGGGCTCTACGAGCAGTACTTC. It is translated as CSVVGTGLYEQYF.

This chain links TRBV4-1 with TRBJ1-3; D might be TRBD1 (5 bases). This CDR3 comprises 17 residues. Trimming took off 4 bases at V and 0 bases at J, with 16 bases between the two ends. Germline V gene data show CDR1 as MGHRA and CDR2 as YSYEKL. CDR3 sequence (DNA): TGCGCCAGCAGCCCGGACAAGGGCTTGAGCTCTGGAAACACCATATATTTT. It codes for CASSPDKGLSSGNTIYF.

The chain carries TRBV5-4 and TRBJ2-3; a weak D match, TRBD1 (6 bases). In germline, CDR1 is SGHNT, CDR2 YYREEE (reference sequence). The CDR3 is 14 amino acids. Trimming shortened V by 3 bases and J by 2 bases, and 10 bases separated the two germline ends. The CDR3 is CASSWGQATDTQYF. The CDR3 DNA sequence: TGTGCCAGCAGCTGGGGACAAGCCACAGATACGCAGTATTTT.

This chain links TRBV28 with TRBJ2-3, with 14 positions matching TRBD2. Germline CDR1 reads MDHEN; CDR2 reads SYDVKM. V dropped 8 bases and J dropped 6; count of bases not matched to a gene: 16. The length of the CDR3 is 18 residues. For the CDR3, the DNA is TGTGCCAGCGAAGGGACAGGACTAGCGGGGGGCAAGGAGGATACGCAGTATTTT. This translates into CASEGTGLAGGKEDTQYF. Variable domain in full (rest from reference TRBV28 and TRBJ2-3): DVKVTQSSRYLVKRTGEKVFLECVQDMDHENMFWYRQDPGLGLRLIYFSYDVKMKEKGDIPEGYSVSREKKERFSLILESASTNQTSMYLCASEGTGLAGGKEDTQYFGPGTRLTVL.

The chain has TRBV27 and TRBJ2-1, with 8 bases that match TRBD1. V trimming: 7 bases; J trimming: 8 bases; junction bases outside the gene matches: 13. Germline assignment: CDR1 MNHEY and CDR2 SMNVEV (reference sequence). The CDR3 sequence is 15 residues long. CDR3 sequence (DNA): TGTGCCAGCACCCCCGGCGACAGGGGTAGCGATGAGCAGTTCTTC. Amino acid sequence: CASTPGDRGSDEQFF.

This clone was found once. The chain has TRBV12-5 and TRBJ2-1; 7 nucleotides agree with TRBD2. CDR3 length: 15 amino acids. J lost 2 bases, V lost 7 bases, and 8 bases had no gene match. Germline assignment: CDR1 LGHNT and CDR2 FRNRAP. DNA for the CDR3: TGTGCTAGTGCCACAGCGGGGTTTACCTACAATGAGCAGTTCTTC. This gives the protein CASATAGFTYNEQFF. The entire variable domain, with the rest obtained from reference TRBV12-5 and TRBJ2-1, is as follows: DARVTQTPRHKVTEMGQEVTMRCQPILGHNTVFWYRQTMMQGLELLAYFRNRAPLDDSGMPKDRFSAEMPDATLATLKIQPSEPRDSAVYFCASATAGFTYNEQFFGPGTRLTVL.

V usage is TRBV5-5 and J usage is TRBJ2-5, with TRBD2 as a possible D gene (5 bases). The V gene's germline CDR1 is SGHKS and CDR2 YYEKEE (reference sequence). V was clipped by 3 bases and J by 4 bases, with 10 bases between them. CDR3 size: 13 residues. CDR3: CASSWGAGETQYF. In nucleotides, the CDR3 is TGTGCCAGCAGCTGGGGAGCCGGAGAGACCCAGTACTTC.

This chain uses TRBV28 with TRBJ1-6; no firm D call. The germline gives CDR1 MDHEN, CDR2 SYDVKM. Trimming removed 5 bases at V and 10 bases at J, with 18 bases between. The CDR3 runs to 15 residues. The CDR3 loop reads CASSPPGSVGSPLHF. The CDR3, as DNA: TGTGCCAGCAGTCCGCCCGGTTCGGTCGGGTCACCCCTCCACTTT.

This rearrangement joins TRBV7-9 to TRBJ2-3; D might be TRBD2 (5 bases). Trimming stripped 2 bases from V and 2 bases from J, with 14 bases between. CDR3 length: 16 residues. CDR1 is SEHNR and CDR2 is FQNEAQ in the germline V gene (reference sequence). This CDR3 is CASSLLTSMATDTQYF. The DNA of the CDR3 is TGTGCCAGCAGCTTACTCACTAGTATGGCCACAGATACGCAGTATTTT.

This sequence joins TRBV5-1 and TRBJ2-5; TRBD2 agrees at 10 bases. V dropped 5 bases and J dropped 4; count of bases not matched to a gene: 5. The CDR3 sequence is 14 residues long. CDR1 SGHRS and CDR2 YFSETQ come from the germline V gene. The CDR3 sequence is CASRPLAGLETQYF. The CDR3, as DNA: TGCGCCAGCAGGCCACTAGCGGGGTTAGAGACCCAGTACTTC.

This rearrangement joins TRBV6-1 to TRBJ1-4; a possible D gene is TRBD1 (5 bases). Trimming shortened V by 2 bases and J by 4 bases, and 11 bases separated the two germline ends. CDR3 length: 15 amino acids. Germline CDR1 MNHNS, CDR2 SASEGT. CDR3 sequence (DNA): TGTGCCAGCAGTGAACTTGACAGAGTTAATGAAAAACTGTTTTTT. This codes for CASSELDRVNEKLFF.

This clone occurred once. The chain joins TRBV14 to TRBJ1-4; no clear D. The CDR3 has 14 amino acids. Germline values: CDR1 SGHDN, CDR2 FVKESK. The ends were cut back, 4 bases at V and 8 bases at J, with 14 bases in the middle. CDR3 region: CASSLAGNLEKLFF. Here the CDR3 DNA reads TGTGCCAGCAGCCTCGCGGGGAATTTAGAAAAACTGTTTTTT.